This entry describes one TCR beta chain. Its antigen is currently unknown. Here immunoSEQ multiplex PCR was the method, and the copy in TCRdb shows in-frame clones only, minus some. Of tens of thousands of clones listed, around 90% are singletons. These data originate in a study of OX40 agonist ivuxolimab in advanced cancers. Study-level results: The study found that CD8+ T cells averaged more expanded clones than CD4+. Those patients achieving a partial response at 0.1-3.0 mg/kg showed among the lowest clonal expansion. Clonal expansion from baseline to week 6 occurred in both CD4+ and CD8+ T cells.

The investigators sampled blood at baseline, at cycle 4 day 1, and at cycle 7 day 1. Per the germline V gene, CDR1 is SGDLS and CDR2 is YYNGEE. V trimming: 3 bases; J trimming: 7 bases; junction bases outside the gene matches: 10. There are 15 residues in the CDR3. The TCR originated in an adult with an advanced solid tumor such as melanoma, head and neck, liver or kidney cancer. The rearrangement links TRBV9 to TRBJ2-1, with TRBD1 matching 7 bases. Sample: CD4+ or CD8+ T cells sorted from blood, taken in a trial of the OX40 agonist ivuxolimab. In DNA form, the CDR3 reads TGTGCCAGCAGCGCAGCCGGGACAGCAACAAATGAGCAGTTCTTC. It yields the protein CASSAAGTATNEQFF.